Listed here are 18 T cell receptor beta chains from one sample, sequenced in a study of T cells in Graves' hyperthyroidism and ophthalmopathy. Amplification of TCR beta CDR3 regions was performed using RNA transcripts as template. The HTBI set primed first-round TCR CDR3 RT-PCR. TCRdb passed the multiplex PCR reads through MiXCR, listing each CDR3 protein once. The sample has roughly 380,000 distinct CDR3 sequences; around 13% are singletons. Sequencing was done on a sample of blood. These receptors came from a woman in her sixties or seventies with Graves' hyperthyroidism.

This rearrangement joins TRBV5-1 to TRBJ1-2; TRBD1 might be the D (6 bases). The CDR3 loop spans 16 amino acids. Trimming removed 2 bases at V and 0 bases at J, with 14 bases between. From germline, CDR1 is SGHRS and CDR2 YFSETQ. The DNA of the CDR3 is TGCGCCAGCAGCTTCGGGGGTGGGGGCACTAACTATGGCTACACCTTC. It yields the protein CASSFGGGGTNYGYTF.

The sample holds many counts of this clonotype. This chain links TRBV30 with TRBJ1-2; D ambiguous. The ends were cut back, 4 bases at V and 5 bases at J, with 14 bases in the middle. The CDR3 consists of 13 residues. CDR1 and CDR2 from the germline V gene are GTSNPN and SVGIG (reference sequence). CDR3 in DNA: TGTGCCTGGACCGTCCGTGGGGTTTATGGCTACACCTTC. Translating it yields CAWTVRGVYGYTF.

This clonotype showed up many times. The chain recombines TRBV7-3 with TRBJ1-4; D is unclear. Deletions cut 0 bases from V and 7 bases from J, with 6 bases between. The CDR3 extends over 13 amino acids. Germline loops: CDR1 SGHTA, CDR2 FQGTGA. CDR3 DNA sequence: TGTGCCAGCAGCTTAACCACTGGTGAAAAACTGTTTTTT. Encoded protein: CASSLTTGEKLFF.

This clonotype was observed many times. This chain links TRBV6-1 with TRBJ1-2; D is uncertain. CDR1 is MNHNS and CDR2 is SASEGT in the germline V gene. Trimming cost V 6 bases and J 6 bases, with 8 bases left between them. The CDR3 sequence is 11 residues long. DNA for the CDR3: TGTGCCAGCAGACCGACACATGGCTACACCTTC. The encoded protein is CASRPTHGYTF.

At least ten counts were recorded for this clonotype. The chain employs TRBV3-1 and TRBJ1-1; possibly TRBD1 for D (5 bases). Looked up from germline, CDR1 is LGHDT and CDR2 is YNNKEL (reference sequence). V was trimmed by 7 bases and J by 8 bases, leaving 14 bases between them. CDR3 size: 12 residues. The CDR3 region has the DNA TGTGCCAGCAACACAAAGAGGGGCGAAGCTTTCTTT. As protein: CASNTKRGEAFF.

This clonotype was found many times. The V and J genes are TRBV12-3 or TRBV12-4 and TRBJ2-7; TRBD1 matches 9 bases. The CDR3 has 13 amino acids. V gave up 5 bases and J gave up 5 bases; unmatched junction bases: 4. The CDR3 sequence: CASSTRTGDEQYF. CDR3 coding DNA: TGTGCCAGCAGTACTAGGACAGGGGACGAGCAGTACTTC.

This clonotype has at least ten counts. The V gene is TRBV5-5, the J gene TRBJ2-1; TRBD2 aligns across 12 bases. Trimming at V came to 2 bases and at J to 8 bases, leaving 5 bases not matched to a gene. This CDR3 spans 15 amino acids. Per the germline V gene, CDR1 is SGHKS and CDR2 is YYEKEE (reference sequence). The CDR3 bases are TGTGCCAGCAGCTTACAGACTAGCGGGAGCTATGAGCAGTTCTTC. Translation: CASSLQTSGSYEQFF.

The sample holds many counts of this clonotype. V usage is TRBV28 and J usage is TRBJ2-5; D perhaps matches TRBD2 (6 bases). V lost 8 bases and J 0 bases, leaving 10 bases between the germline ends. The germline V gene encodes CDR1 MDHEN and CDR2 SYDVKM. CDR3 length: 13 residues. In nucleotides, the CDR3 is TGTGCCAGCTGCTCGGGGGACCAAGAGACCCAGTACTTC. It specifies CASCSGDQETQYF.

This clonotype was counted ten times or more. V and J are TRBV5-5 and TRBJ2-7; D is perhaps TRBD2 (5 bases). CDR1 and CDR2 from the germline V gene are SGHKS and YYEKEE (reference sequence). This CDR3 spans 12 amino acids. V lost 4 bases, J lost 4 bases, and 9 bases lay in between. CDR3 in DNA: TGTGCCAGCAGCCGAGGACTTTACGAGCAGTACTTC. Protein sequence: CASSRGLYEQYF. The full variable domain, with the rest looked up from reference TRBV5-5 and TRBJ2-7, is DAGVTQSPTHLIKTRGQQVTLRCSPISGHKSVSWYQQVLGQGPQFIFQYYEKEERGRGNFPDRFSARQFPNYSSELNVNALLLGDSALYLCASSRGLYEQYFGPGTRLTVT.

This clonotype appeared many times. The rearrangement links TRBV27 to TRBJ1-4, with 8 bases that match TRBD1. With V trimmed by 5 bases and J by 5 bases, 7 bases remained unmatched. There are 15 residues in the CDR3. Germline values: CDR1 MNHEY, CDR2 SMNVEV (reference sequence). DNA of the CDR3: TGTGCCAGCAGTCTCGCCGGGACAGGCAATGAAAAACTGTTTTTT. This translates into CASSLAGTGNEKLFF.

About this clonotype itself: A read error may be the cause here, since a much bigger clone is one base away. The gene calls are TRBV7-9 and TRBJ2-1, with 11 nucleotides matching TRBD2. CDR1 is SEHNR and CDR2 is FQNEAQ in the germline V gene (reference sequence). The CDR3 totals 16 residues. CDR3 in amino acids: CASSLGTSGPYSEQFF. CDR3 coding DNA: TGTGCCAGCAGCTTAGGGACTAGCGGGCCGTACAGTGAGCAGTTCTTC.

This clonotype has at least ten counts. The chain uses TRBV2 and TRBJ2-3; no firm D call. CDR1 SNHLY and CDR2 FYNNEI come from the germline V gene. The CDR3 totals 14 residues. V shed 3 bases and J shed 0 bases, with 7 bases lying between them. CDR3: CASSDGLSTDTQYF. As DNA, the CDR3 is TGTGCCAGCAGTGATGGCCTTAGCACAGATACGCAGTATTTT.

In this sample, this clonotype turned up many times. The genes are TRBV7-3 and TRBJ2-3, with 9 bases that match TRBD2. Looked up from germline, CDR1 is SGHTA and CDR2 is FQGTGA. V dropped 2 bases and J dropped 1; count of bases not matched to a gene: 1. This CDR3 has 15 amino acids. CDR3 nucleotides: TGTGCCAGCAGCTTACTAGCGGGACGCACAGATACGCAGTATTTT. It encodes CASSLLAGRTDTQYF.

This clonotype was seen a handful of times. A read error is possible here, since a much larger clone lies one base away. The rearrangement links TRBV30 to TRBJ1-5; D ambiguous. Germline V lookup: CDR1 GTSNPN, CDR2 SVGIG (reference sequence). The CDR3 contains 13 residues. CDR3: CTWSLTDNQPQHF. For the CDR3, the DNA is TGTACCTGGAGTCTGACCGACAATCAGCCCCAGCATTTT.

This clonotype was seen at least ten times. The chain carries TRBV12-3 or TRBV12-4 and TRBJ1-5; 9 bases are a match to TRBD1. This CDR3 comprises 14 residues. The J segment lost 6 bases and the V segment lost 5 bases, leaving 5 bases of the junction unmatched. CDR3 in amino acids: CASSPGTGIQPQHF. CDR3 nucleotides: TGTGCCAGCAGTCCCGGGACAGGGATTCAGCCCCAGCATTTT.

There are many counts of this clonotype. The rearrangement links TRBV12-3 or TRBV12-4 to TRBJ1-1; maybe TRBD1 (5 bases). The V and J ends lost 6 bases and 7 bases respectively, with 12 bases between them. This CDR3 spans 12 amino acids. CDR3 protein: CASSSDSVEAFF. The CDR3 nucleotides read TGTGCCAGCAGCTCAGACAGCGTTGAAGCTTTCTTT.

The rearrangement joins TRBV19 to TRBJ1-1, with D maybe TRBD1 (5 bases). Between the trimmed V and J ends, which lost 5 bases and 4 bases, there was a span of 11 bases. The CDR3 is 13 residues long. The V gene's germline CDR1 is LNHDA and CDR2 SQIVND (reference sequence). The CDR3 protein is CASSRRGVTEAFF. CDR3 DNA sequence: TGTGCCAGTAGTCGGCGGGGGGTCACTGAAGCTTTCTTT.

This clonotype appeared a single time. The chain recombines TRBV7-2 with TRBJ1-3; D is uncertain. Germline lookup yields CDR1 SGHTA and CDR2 FQGNSA. This CDR3 is built from 14 residues. Trimming pared 2 bases from V and 9 bases from J, leaving 14 bases between. The CDR3 loop reads CASSLNSGFSTIYF. The CDR3, as DNA: TGTGCCAGCAGCTTAAACTCAGGCTTCAGCACCATATATTTT. The full variable domain, its missing parts supplied by reference TRBV7-2 and TRBJ1-3, is GAGVSQSPSNKVTEKGKDVELRCDPISGHTALYWYRQSLGQGLEFLIYFQGNSAPDKSGLPSDRFSAERTGGSVSTLTIQRTQQEDSAVYLCASSLNSGFSTIYFGEGSWLTVV.